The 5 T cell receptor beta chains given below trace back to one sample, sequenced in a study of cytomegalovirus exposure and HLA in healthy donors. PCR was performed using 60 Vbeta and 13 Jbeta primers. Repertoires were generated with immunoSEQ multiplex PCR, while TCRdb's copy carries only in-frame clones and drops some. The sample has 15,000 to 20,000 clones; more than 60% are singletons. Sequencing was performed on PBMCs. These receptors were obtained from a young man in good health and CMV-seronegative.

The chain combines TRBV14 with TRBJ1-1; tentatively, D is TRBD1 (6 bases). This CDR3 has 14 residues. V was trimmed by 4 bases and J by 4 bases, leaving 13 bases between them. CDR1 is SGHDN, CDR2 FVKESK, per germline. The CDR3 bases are TGTGCCAGCAGCCTAGGGGGGGGAGGCACTGAAGCTTTCTTT. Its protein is CASSLGGGGTEAFF. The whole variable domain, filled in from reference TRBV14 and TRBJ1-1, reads EAGVTQFPSHSVIEKGQTVTLRCDPISGHDNLYWYRRVMGKEIKFLLHFVKESKQDESGMPNNRFLAERTGGTYSTLKVQPAELEDSGVYFCASSLGGGGTEAFFGQGTRLTVV.

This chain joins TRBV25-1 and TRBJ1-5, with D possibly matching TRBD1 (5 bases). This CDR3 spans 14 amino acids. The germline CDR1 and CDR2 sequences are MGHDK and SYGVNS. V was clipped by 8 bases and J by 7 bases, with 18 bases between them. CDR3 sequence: CASRAPGIGQPQHF. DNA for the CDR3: TGTGCCAGCCGGGCCCCAGGGATCGGACAGCCCCAGCATTTT.

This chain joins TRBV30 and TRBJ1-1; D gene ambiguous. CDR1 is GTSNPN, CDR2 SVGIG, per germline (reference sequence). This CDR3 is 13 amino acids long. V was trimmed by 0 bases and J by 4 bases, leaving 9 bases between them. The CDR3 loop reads CAWSVQLITEAFF. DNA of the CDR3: TGTGCCTGGAGTGTACAATTAATCACTGAAGCTTTCTTT.

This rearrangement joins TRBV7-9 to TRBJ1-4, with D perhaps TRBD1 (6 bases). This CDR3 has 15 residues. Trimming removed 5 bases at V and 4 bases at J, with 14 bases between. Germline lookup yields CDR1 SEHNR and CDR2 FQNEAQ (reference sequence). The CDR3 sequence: CASSLGTRNNEKLFF. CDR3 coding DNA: TGTGCCAGCAGCCTGGGGACACGGAATAATGAAAAACTGTTTTTT.

The CDR3 loop is CAWSGGTGDNEQFF. The CDR3 DNA follows: TGTGCCTGGAGCGGGGGGACAGGGGACAATGAGCAGTTCTTC. The V call is TRBV30, the J call TRBJ2-1, with 10 bases fitting TRBD1. This CDR3 has 14 residues. Trimming at V came to 3 bases and at J to 5 bases, leaving 4 bases not matched to a gene. CDR1 is GTSNPN and CDR2 is SVGIG in the germline V gene (reference sequence). Together with reference TRBV30 and TRBJ2-1, the CDR3 gives the full variable domain: SQTIHQWPATLVQPVGSPLSLECTVEGTSNPNLYWYRQAAGRGLQLLFYSVGIGQISSEVPQNLSASRPQDRQFILSSKKLLLSDSGFYLCAWSGGTGDNEQFFGPGTRLTVL.